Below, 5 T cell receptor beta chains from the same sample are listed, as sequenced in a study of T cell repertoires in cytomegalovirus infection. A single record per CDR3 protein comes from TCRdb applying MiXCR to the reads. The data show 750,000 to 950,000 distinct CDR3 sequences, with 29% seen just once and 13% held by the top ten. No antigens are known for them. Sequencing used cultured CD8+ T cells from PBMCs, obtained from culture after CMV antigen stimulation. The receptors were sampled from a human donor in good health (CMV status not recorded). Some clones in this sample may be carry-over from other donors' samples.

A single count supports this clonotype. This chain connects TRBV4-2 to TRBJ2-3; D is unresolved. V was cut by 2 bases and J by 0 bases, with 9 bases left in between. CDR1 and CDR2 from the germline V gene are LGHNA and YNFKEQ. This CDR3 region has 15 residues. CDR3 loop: CASSQLGASTDTQYF. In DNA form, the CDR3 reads TGTGCCAGCAGCCAATTGGGCGCTAGCACAGATACGCAGTATTTT.

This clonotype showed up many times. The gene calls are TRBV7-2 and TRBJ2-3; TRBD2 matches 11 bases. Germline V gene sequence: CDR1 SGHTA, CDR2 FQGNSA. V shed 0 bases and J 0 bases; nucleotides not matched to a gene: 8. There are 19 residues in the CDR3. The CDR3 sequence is CASSLALAGGPFSTDTQYF. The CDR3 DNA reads TGTGCCAGCAGCTTAGCCCTAGCGGGGGGCCCGTTTAGCACAGATACGCAGTATTTT. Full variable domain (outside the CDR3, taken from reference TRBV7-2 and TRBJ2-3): GAGVSQSPSNKVTEKGKDVELRCDPISGHTALYWYRQSLGQGLEFLIYFQGNSAPDKSGLPSDRFSAERTGGSVSTLTIQRTQQEDSAVYLCASSLALAGGPFSTDTQYFGPGTRLTVL.

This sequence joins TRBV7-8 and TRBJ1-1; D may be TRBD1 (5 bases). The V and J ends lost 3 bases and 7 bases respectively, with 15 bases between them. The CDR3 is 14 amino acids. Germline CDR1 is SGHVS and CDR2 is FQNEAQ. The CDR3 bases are TGTGCCAGCAGCTTGGGAGGGACCAACCGTGAAGCTTTCTTT. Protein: CASSLGGTNREAFF.

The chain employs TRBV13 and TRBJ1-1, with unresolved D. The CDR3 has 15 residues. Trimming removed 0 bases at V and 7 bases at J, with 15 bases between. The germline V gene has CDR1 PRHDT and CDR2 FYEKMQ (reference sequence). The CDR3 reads CASSLGLSGFNEAFF. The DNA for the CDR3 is TGTGCCAGCAGCTTAGGCCTTAGCGGTTTCAATGAAGCTTTCTTT.

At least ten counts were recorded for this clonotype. CDR3 protein: CASSSRQGGSDSEAFF. DNA of the CDR3: TGTGCCAGCAGTTCACGACAGGGTGGGTCGGATAGTGAAGCTTTCTTT. The J gene is TRBJ1-1, the V gene TRBV12-3 or TRBV12-4; the match to TRBD1 covers 7 bases. The CDR3 has 16 residues. V lost 4 bases, J lost 7 bases, and 15 bases stayed unmatched.